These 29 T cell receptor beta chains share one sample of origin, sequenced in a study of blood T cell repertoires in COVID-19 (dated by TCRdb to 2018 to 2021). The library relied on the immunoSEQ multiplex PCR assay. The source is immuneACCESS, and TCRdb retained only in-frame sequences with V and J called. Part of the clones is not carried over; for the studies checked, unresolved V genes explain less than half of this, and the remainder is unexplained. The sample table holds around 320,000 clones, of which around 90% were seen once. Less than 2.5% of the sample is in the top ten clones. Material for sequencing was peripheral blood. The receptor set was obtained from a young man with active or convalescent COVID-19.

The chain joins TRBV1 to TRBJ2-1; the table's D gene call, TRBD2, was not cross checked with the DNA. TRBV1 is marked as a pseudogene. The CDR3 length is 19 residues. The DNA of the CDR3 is TGCACCAGCAGCCAAGATTTGGCTCGGGAACAGAGCTCCTACAATGAGCAGTTCTTC. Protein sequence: CTSSQDLAREQSSYNEQFF.

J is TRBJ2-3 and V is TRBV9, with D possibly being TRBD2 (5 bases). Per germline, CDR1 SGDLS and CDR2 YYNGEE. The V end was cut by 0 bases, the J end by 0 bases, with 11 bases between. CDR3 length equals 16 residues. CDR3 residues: CASSVGAGQSTDTQYF. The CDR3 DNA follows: TGTGCCAGCAGCGTAGGGGCGGGTCAAAGCACAGATACGCAGTATTTT.

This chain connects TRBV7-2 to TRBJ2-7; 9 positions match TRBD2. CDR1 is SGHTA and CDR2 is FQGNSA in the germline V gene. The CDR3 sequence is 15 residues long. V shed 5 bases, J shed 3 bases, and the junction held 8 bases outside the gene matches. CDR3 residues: CASSKLASGIYEQYF. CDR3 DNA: TGTGCCAGCAGCAAACTGGCTAGCGGGATCTACGAGCAGTACTTC.

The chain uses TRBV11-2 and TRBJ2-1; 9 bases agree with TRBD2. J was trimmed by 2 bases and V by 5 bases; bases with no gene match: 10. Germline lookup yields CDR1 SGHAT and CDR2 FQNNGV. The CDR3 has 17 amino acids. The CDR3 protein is CASSPPPSGTTYNEQFF. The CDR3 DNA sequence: TGTGCCAGCAGCCCCCCCCCTAGCGGGACAACCTACAATGAGCAGTTCTTC.

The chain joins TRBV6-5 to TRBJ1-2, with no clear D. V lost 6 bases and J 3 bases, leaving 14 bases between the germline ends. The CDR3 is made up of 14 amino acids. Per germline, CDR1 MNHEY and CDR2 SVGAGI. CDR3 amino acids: CASSFRLRDYGYTF. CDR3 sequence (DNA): TGTGCCAGCAGCTTCAGACTGAGAGACTATGGCTACACCTTC.

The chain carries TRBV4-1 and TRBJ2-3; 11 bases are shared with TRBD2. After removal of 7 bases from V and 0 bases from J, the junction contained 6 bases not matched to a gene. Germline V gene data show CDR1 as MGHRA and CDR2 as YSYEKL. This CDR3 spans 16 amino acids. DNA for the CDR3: TGCGCCAGCACTCCTAGCGGGGGGATTAGCACAGATACGCAGTATTTT. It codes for CASTPSGGISTDTQYF.

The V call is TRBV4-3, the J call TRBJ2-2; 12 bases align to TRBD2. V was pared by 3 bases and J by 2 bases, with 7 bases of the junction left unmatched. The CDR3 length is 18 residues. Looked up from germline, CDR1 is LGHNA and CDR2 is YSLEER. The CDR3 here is CASSQTRLAGENTGELFF. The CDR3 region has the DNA TGCGCCAGCAGCCAGACGCGACTAGCGGGGGAAAACACCGGGGAGCTGTTTTTT.

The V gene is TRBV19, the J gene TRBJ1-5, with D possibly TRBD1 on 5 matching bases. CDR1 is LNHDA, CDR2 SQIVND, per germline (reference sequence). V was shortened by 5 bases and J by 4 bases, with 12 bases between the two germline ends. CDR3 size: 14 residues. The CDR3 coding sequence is TGTGCCAGTAGTTCCTGGGGCCAAAATCAGCCCCAGCATTTT. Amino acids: CASSSWGQNQPQHF. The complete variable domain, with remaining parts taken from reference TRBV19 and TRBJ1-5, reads DGGITQSPKYLFRKEGQNVTLSCEQNLNHDAMYWYRQDPGQGLRLIYYSQIVNDFQKGDIAEGYSVSREKKESFPLTVTSAQKNPTAFYLCASSSWGQNQPQHFGDGTRLSIL.

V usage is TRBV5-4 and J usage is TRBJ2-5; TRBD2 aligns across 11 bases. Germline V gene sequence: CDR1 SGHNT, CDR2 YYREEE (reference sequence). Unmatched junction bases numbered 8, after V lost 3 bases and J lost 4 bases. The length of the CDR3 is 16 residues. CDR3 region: CASSSPQTSGVETQYF. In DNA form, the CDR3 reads TGTGCCAGCAGCTCACCCCAGACTAGCGGGGTAGAGACCCAGTACTTC.

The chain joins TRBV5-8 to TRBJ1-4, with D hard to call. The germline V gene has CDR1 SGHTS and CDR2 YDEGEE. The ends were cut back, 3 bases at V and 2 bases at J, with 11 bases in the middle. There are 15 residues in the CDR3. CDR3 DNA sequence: TGTGCCAGCAGCTCGACACTCGCCACTAATGAAAAACTGTTTTTT. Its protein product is CASSSTLATNEKLFF.

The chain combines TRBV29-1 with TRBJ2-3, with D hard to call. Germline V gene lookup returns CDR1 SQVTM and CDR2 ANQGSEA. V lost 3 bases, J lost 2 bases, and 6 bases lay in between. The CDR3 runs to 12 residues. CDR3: CSVEEYTDTQYF. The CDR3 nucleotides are TGCAGCGTTGAGGAGTACACAGATACGCAGTATTTT.

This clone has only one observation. CDR3 bases: TGTGCCAGCAGCTCTGATCACAGGGGGCCGACCTACGAGCAGTACTTC. This translates into CASSSDHRGPTYEQYF. This sequence joins TRBV7-9 and TRBJ2-7, with 9 positions matching TRBD1. Germline trimming cut 4 bases from V and 2 bases from J; bases unmatched to any gene: 9. Germline CDR1 is SEHNR and CDR2 is FQNEAQ (reference sequence). This CDR3 comprises 16 residues. The complete variable domain, with remaining parts taken from reference TRBV7-9 and TRBJ2-7, reads DTGVSQNPRHKITKRGQNVTFRCDPISEHNRLYWYRQTLGQGPEFLTYFQNEAQLEKSRLLSDRFSAERPKGSFSTLEIQRTEQGDSAMYLCASSSDHRGPTYEQYFGPGTRLTVT.

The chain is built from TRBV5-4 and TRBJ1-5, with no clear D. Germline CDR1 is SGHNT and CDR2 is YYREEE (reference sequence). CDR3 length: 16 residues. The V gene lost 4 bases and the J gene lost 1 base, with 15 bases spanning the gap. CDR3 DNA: TGTGCCAGCAGCGCCGGAGGACCGGGAAGCAATCAGCCCCAGCATTTT. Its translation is CASSAGGPGSNQPQHF. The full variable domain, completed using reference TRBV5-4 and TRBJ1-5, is ETGVTQSPTHLIKTRGQQVTLRCSSQSGHNTVSWYQQALGQGPQFIFQYYREEENGRGNFPPRFSGLQFPNYSSELNVNALELDDSALYLCASSAGGPGSNQPQHFGDGTRLSIL.

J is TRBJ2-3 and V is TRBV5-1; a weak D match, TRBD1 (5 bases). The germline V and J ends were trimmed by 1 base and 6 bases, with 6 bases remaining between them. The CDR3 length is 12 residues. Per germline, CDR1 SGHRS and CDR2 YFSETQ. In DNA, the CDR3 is TGCGCCAGCAGCTTGTCAGGGGATACGCAGTATTTT. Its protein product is CASSLSGDTQYF.

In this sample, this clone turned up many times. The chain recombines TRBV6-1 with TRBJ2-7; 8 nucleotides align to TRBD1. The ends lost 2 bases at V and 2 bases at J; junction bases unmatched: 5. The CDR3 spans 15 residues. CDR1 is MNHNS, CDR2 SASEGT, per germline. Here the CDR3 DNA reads TGTGCCAGCAGTGAAAAAGTGACAGGGGCCTACGAGCAGTACTTC. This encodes CASSEKVTGAYEQYF.

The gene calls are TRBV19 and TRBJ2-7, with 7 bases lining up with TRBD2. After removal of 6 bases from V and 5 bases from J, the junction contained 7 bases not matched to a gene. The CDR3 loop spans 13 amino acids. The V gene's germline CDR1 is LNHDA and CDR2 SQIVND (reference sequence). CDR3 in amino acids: CASRETSFNEQYF. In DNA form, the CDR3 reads TGTGCCAGTAGGGAGACTAGCTTCAACGAGCAGTACTTC.

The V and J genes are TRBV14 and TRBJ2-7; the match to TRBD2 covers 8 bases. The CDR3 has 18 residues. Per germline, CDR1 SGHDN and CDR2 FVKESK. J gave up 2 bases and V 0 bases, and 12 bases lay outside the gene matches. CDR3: CASSQDLFGGRCPYEQYF. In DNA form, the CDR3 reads TGTGCCAGCAGCCAAGATTTATTTGGCGGGAGGTGCCCCTACGAGCAGTACTTC.

The CDR3 DNA reads TGCAGCGTCTTTACGGTGAACGAAAAACTGTTTTTT. It yields the protein CSVFTVNEKLFF. The rearrangement joins TRBV29-1 to TRBJ1-4, with D unresolved. The V gene lost 6 bases and the J gene lost 8 bases, with 13 bases spanning the gap. Germline CDR1 and CDR2: SQVTM and ANQGSEA. This CDR3 is 12 amino acids long.

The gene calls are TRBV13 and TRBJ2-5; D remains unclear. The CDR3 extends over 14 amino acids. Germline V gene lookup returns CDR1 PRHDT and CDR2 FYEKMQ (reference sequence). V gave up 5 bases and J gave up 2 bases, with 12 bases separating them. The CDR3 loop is CASSPPRVQETQYF. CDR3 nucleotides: TGTGCCAGCAGCCCCCCCCGGGTTCAAGAGACCCAGTACTTC.

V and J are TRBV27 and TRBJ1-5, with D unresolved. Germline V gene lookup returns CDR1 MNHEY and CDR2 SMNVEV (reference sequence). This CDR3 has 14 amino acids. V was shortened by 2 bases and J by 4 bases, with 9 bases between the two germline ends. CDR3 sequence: CASSLQASNQPQHF. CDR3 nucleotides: TGTGCCAGCAGTTTACAGGCCTCGAATCAGCCCCAGCATTTT.

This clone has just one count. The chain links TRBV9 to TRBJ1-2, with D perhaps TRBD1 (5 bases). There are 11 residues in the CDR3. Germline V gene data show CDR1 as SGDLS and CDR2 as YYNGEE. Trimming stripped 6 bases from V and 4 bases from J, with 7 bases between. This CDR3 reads CASKDSYGYTF. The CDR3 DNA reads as TGTGCCAGCAAAGACAGCTATGGCTACACCTTC.

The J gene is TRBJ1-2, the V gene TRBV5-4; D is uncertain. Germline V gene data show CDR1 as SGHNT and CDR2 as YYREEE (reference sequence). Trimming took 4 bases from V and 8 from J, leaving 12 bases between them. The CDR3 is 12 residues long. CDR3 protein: CASSIRNTGYTF. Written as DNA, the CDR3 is TGTGCCAGCAGCATCAGGAATACAGGCTACACCTTC.

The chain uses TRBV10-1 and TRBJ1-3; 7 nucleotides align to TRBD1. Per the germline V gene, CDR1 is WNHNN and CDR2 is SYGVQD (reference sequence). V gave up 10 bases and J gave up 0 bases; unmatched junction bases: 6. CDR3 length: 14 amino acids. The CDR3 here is CATSTGNSGNTIYF. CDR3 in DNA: TGCGCCACCTCGACAGGGAACTCTGGAAACACCATATATTTT.

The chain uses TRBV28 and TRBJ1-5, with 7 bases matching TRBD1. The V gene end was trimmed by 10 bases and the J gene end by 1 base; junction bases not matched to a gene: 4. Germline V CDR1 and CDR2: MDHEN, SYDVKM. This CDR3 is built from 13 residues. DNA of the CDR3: TGTGCCAACGGACAGGCAAGCAATCAGCCCCAGCATTTT. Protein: CANGQASNQPQHF.

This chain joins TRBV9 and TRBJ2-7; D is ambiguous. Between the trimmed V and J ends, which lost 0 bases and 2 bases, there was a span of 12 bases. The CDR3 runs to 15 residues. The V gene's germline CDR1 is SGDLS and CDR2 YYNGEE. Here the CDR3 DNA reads TGTGCCAGCAGCGTAGACTCATCGCCAACCTACGAGCAGTACTTC. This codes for CASSVDSSPTYEQYF.

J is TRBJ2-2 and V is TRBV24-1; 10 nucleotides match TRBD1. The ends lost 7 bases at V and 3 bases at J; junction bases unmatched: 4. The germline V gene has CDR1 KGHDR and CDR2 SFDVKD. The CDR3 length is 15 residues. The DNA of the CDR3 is TGTGCCACCAGGTCCGGGACAGGGGACACCGGGGAGCTGTTTTTT. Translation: CATRSGTGDTGELFF.

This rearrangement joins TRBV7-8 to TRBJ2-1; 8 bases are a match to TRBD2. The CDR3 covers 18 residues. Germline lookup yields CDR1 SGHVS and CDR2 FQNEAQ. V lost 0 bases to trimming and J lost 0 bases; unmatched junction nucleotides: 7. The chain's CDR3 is CASSLAAGGYSSYNEQFF. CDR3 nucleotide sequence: TGTGCCAGCAGCTTAGCCGCGGGGGGTTACAGCTCCTACAATGAGCAGTTCTTC. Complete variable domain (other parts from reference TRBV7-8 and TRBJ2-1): GAGVSQSPRYKVAKRGQDVALRCDPISGHVSLFWYQQALGQGPEFLTYFQNEAQLDKSGLPSDRFFAERPEGSVSTLKIQRTQQEDSAVYLCASSLAAGGYSSYNEQFFGPGTRLTVL.

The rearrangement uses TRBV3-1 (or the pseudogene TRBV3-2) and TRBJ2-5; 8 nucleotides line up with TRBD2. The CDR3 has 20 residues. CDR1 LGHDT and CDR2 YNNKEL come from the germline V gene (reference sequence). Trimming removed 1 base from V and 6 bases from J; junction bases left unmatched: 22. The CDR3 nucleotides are TGTGCCAGCAGCCAAGTAGCGGGGAATGGCACACAGGGTAATTGGAAGACCCAGTACTTC. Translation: CASSQVAGNGTQGNWKTQYF.

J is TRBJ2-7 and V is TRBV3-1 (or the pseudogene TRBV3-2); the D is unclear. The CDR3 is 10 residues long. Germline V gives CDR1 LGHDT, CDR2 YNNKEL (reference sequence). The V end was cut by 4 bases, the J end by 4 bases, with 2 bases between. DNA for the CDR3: TGTGCCAGCAGCCCGTACGAGCAGTACTTC. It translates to CASSPYEQYF.